Listed below are T cell receptor beta chains from one sample, sequenced in a study of regulatory T cells in long-lasting Graves disease. One entry per CDR3 protein results from TCRdb running MiXCR on the multiplex PCR reads. The table records hundreds of thousands of distinct CDR3 sequences, 16% of them present only once. These same records also appear under a second study, on T cells in Graves' hyperthyroidism and ophthalmopathy.

The sample here was peripheral blood mononuclear cells (PBMCs), taken at new diagnosis, from a patient treated with antithyroid drugs. These receptors were taken from a woman aged 35-60 years with Graves disease. The CDR3 runs from the conserved cysteine through the conserved F or W.

TRBJ1-2,TRBV6-1,CASSRSGTDYGYTF
TRBJ1-1,TRBV11-2,CASSLDALEGAFF
TRBJ1-1,TRBV5-1,CASSIGTGKAEAFF
TRBJ1-2,TRBV5-1,CASSNNTLGYVGYTF
TRBJ2-6,TRBV12-3/TRBV12-4,CASSPVRANVLTF
TRBJ2-5,TRBV28,CASRGAQLQETQYF
TRBJ1-2,TRBV12-3/TRBV12-4,CASSYGGTYGYTF
TRBJ1-1,TRBV5-1,CASSLLQVNTEAFF
TRBJ2-3,TRBV15,CATSRDKGDTQYF
TRBJ2-5,TRBV2,CASSEVQETQYF
TRBJ2-1,TRBV6-1,CASSDAQGPFNEQFF
TRBJ2-2,TRBV5-1,CASSLKQGSTGELFF
TRBJ2-7,TRBV7-3,CASSYGPNYEQYF
TRBJ1-2,TRBV7-9,CASSLLTGGDGYTF
TRBJ1-3,TRBV9,CASSPWDSSGNTIYF
TRBJ2-1,TRBV27,CASTTGTDNNEQFF
TRBJ2-3,TRBV12-3/TRBV12-4,CASSLTLAGGTDTQYF
TRBJ1-5,TRBV30,CAWTGRSNQPQHF
TRBJ1-2,TRBV12-3/TRBV12-4,CASSSNRVAYGYTF
TRBJ1-1,TRBV7-3,CASSLSPARDHWGTEAFF